Listed below are T cell receptor beta chains from one sample, sequenced in a study of T cells in Graves' hyperthyroidism and ophthalmopathy. Via MiXCR, TCRdb re-called the multiplex PCR reads, giving one row per CDR3 protein. The table has about 280,000 distinct CDR3 sequences, less than 30% seen once; the top ten hold approximately 30%. The sequencing input was blood. Receptors were obtained from a man aged 35 to 55 with Graves' hyperthyroidism that later progressed to Graves' ophthalmopathy. CDR3s include the opening cysteine and the closing phenylalanine or tryptophan. Not all rows give a size; the values are once, few, many and, for expanded clones, a class.

TRBV12-3/TRBV12-4,-,TRBJ1-2,CASSLAKSYGYTF
TRBV6-2/TRBV6-3,-,TRBJ2-7,CASRPEASGSYEQYF
TRBV2,many,TRBJ2-7,CASTDGTVPYEQYF
TRBV7-9,many,TRBJ1-1,CASLERGVNTEAFF
TRBV24-1,-,TRBJ1-1,CATSVTGGGEAFF
TRBV6-1,many,TRBJ2-2,CASSEVTGWAGELFF
TRBV3-1,many,TRBJ1-1,CASSPGPSEAFF
TRBV11-2,many,TRBJ2-7,CASSGVYEQYF
TRBV28,-,TRBJ1-5,CASSSLEGDQPQHF
TRBV28,many,TRBJ2-4,CASSPHRIGSLKIQYF
TRBV15,many,TRBJ2-5,CATSRDLTETQQETQYF
TRBV6-1,-,TRBJ2-7,CASSAFSGNNYEQYF
TRBV11-2,few,TRBJ1-3,CASSRTGTALSGNTIYF
TRBV11-2,many,TRBJ2-5,CASTKTVAGGGETQYF
TRBV6-2/TRBV6-3,few,TRBJ2-7,CASSHTGHSGSYEQYF
TRBV5-1,many,TRBJ1-2,CASSQTAHYGYTF
TRBV6-5,many,TRBJ1-1,CASSYETEAFF
TRBV11-1,many,TRBJ1-2,CASSLVPDGYGYTF
TRBV28,-,TRBJ1-3,CASTLDYKGGEPFF
TRBV7-9,-,TRBJ2-5,CASSAPGQGAWETQYF
TRBV13,few,TRBJ2-2,CASSWGSGNTGELFF
TRBV10-3,-,TRBJ1-2,CAISPGQGANYGYTF
TRBV28,-,TRBJ2-7,CASSLPLTFYEQYF
TRBV28,many,TRBJ1-1,CASNRDRVGIWEAFF
TRBV20-1,many,TRBJ2-7,CSAPQPTGSYEQYF
TRBV11-2,-,TRBJ2-7,CASSRTGYREQYF
TRBV20-1,many,TRBJ2-2,CSALPSGLETGELFF
TRBV6-2/TRBV6-3,once,TRBJ1-1,CASNVHRGNTEAFF
TRBV5-1,many,TRBJ1-3,CASSEGAGNTIYF
TRBV19,many,TRBJ1-5,CASVGTSNQPQHF
TRBV30,many,TRBJ2-7,CAWSSLGRTYEQYF
TRBV18,-,TRBJ1-1,CASSPDGDMSTEAFF
TRBV5-1,-,TRBJ2-7,CASSLPGLAGKYEQYF
TRBV6-1,-,TRBJ2-7,CASSEGIAGSYEQYF
TRBV6-2/TRBV6-3,-,TRBJ1-5,CASSSPRGQGAQPQHF
TRBV12-3/TRBV12-4,many,TRBJ2-7,CASSTRTSGRAAYEQYF
TRBV12-3/TRBV12-4,many,TRBJ2-5,CASGVREGGETQYF
TRBV4-1,many,TRBJ2-7,CASSQESTSGSYEQYF